The clone carrying this T cell receptor (beta chain) was observed a few times. From the RT-PCR reads, TCRdb called clonotypes with MiXCR, one entry per CDR3 protein. The table lists about 540,000 distinct CDR3 sequences, less than 25% of them singletons, with under 3.5% in the top ten. The CDR3 covers 15 residues. V dropped 3 bases and J dropped 6 bases, with 16 bases sitting between them. This record belongs to a study of response to subunit inactivated influenza vaccine. Another study also made use of these data, one on T cells expressing NK-cell markers. As reported in that work: TCR beta cDNA was made by 5'RACE template switching with UMIs.

The material was CD4+ T cells sorted from PBMCs, obtained 11 to 12 days after vaccination. The TCR comes from a man aged 45-65 years who received an inactivated influenza vaccine. The chain recombines TRBV12-3 or TRBV12-4 with TRBJ2-3; D gene unclear. The CDR3 protein is CASSFENQWLDTQYF. CDR3 DNA sequence: TGTGCCAGCAGTTTTGAAAATCAGTGGCTGGATACGCAGTATTTT.